These T cell receptor beta chains were read from a single sample in a study of early T cells in non-severe SARS-CoV-2 infection. TCRdb reanalysed the 5' RACE reads using MiXCR and keeps one entry per CDR3 protein. Of thousands of distinct CDR3 sequences listed, about 5% are singletons. Sequencing used whole blood. These receptors were collected from an adult who was a healthcare worker with PCR-confirmed SARS-CoV-2 infection or an uninfected control (not recorded which). The CDR3 runs from the conserved cysteine through the conserved F or W. D genes are given only for firm matches. Size tells how often a clone was seen, or its class if it is expanded.

CDR3 DNA	CDR3 protein	clone size	D gene	V gene	J gene
TGCAGCGTTGAGGGACAGGAGAGCTCCTACAATGAGCAGTTCTTC	CSVEGQESSYNEQFF	medium-sized	TRBD1	TRBV29-1	TRBJ2-1
TGTGCCAGCAGCTTAACAGGGGGCGGTGAAGCTTTCTTT	CASSLTGGGEAFF	medium-sized	TRBD1	TRBV7-3	TRBJ1-1
TGCAGTGCTAGAGATCTTGGCGGCGGAGATACGCAGTATTTT	CSARDLGGGDTQYF	medium-sized	.	TRBV20-1	TRBJ2-3
TGCAGCGCCATCGGGGGTAGCTCCTACAATGAGCAGTTCTTC	CSAIGGSSYNEQFF	many	.	TRBV29-1	TRBJ2-1
TGCGCCAGCAGCTCGACAGTAAACCAAGAGACCCAGTACTTC	CASSSTVNQETQYF	medium-sized	.	TRBV5-1	TRBJ2-5
TGTGCCAGCCTAAATAGCGGGAGCTCCTACGAGCAGTACTTC	CASLNSGSSYEQYF	medium-sized	TRBD2	TRBV12-3/TRBV12-4	TRBJ2-7
TGTGCCAGCAGCTTAGGGGCTAGCATGAACACCGGGGAGCTGTTTTTT	CASSLGASMNTGELFF	many	.	TRBV11-2	TRBJ2-2
TGTGCCAGCAGCGCTAAGGACGGGGGATGGGCCAAAAACATTCAGTACTTC	CASSAKDGGWAKNIQYF	few	.	TRBV6-2/TRBV6-3	TRBJ2-4
TGTGCCAGCAGCCAGGTGGGCGGGAGTAAGGCCAAAAACATTCAGTACTTC	CASSQVGGSKAKNIQYF	many	TRBD2	TRBV3-1	TRBJ2-4
TGTGCCTGGAGTGTACAATGGGGGGAGACCCAGTACTTC	CAWSVQWGETQYF	few	.	TRBV30	TRBJ2-5
TGCATCTTTACAGGGGGTTCTCAGAGTACGCAGTATTTT	CIFTGGSQSTQYF	medium-sized	TRBD1	TRBV29-1	TRBJ2-3
TGTGCCAGCAATAACAGGGGTGAAGGTCAGCCCCAGCATTTT	CASNNRGEGQPQHF	many	TRBD1	TRBV28	TRBJ1-5
TGTGCCAGCTCACTACAGGGCTCGAACACTGAAGCTTTCTTT	CASSLQGSNTEAFF	many	.	TRBV18	TRBJ1-1
TGTGCCAGCAGTGTCCCCGAGAGACGTCGAAGGGAGCAGTTCTTC	CASSVPERRRREQFF	medium-sized	.	TRBV12-3/TRBV12-4	TRBJ2-1
TGCAGCGTTGTTGTTGGGGAGGTCAATGAGCAGTTCTTC	CSVVVGEVNEQFF	medium-sized	.	TRBV29-1	TRBJ2-1
TGCGCCAGCAGCTTGGATCCAGGGAGTAATTCACCCCTCCACTTT	CASSLDPGSNSPLHF	many	.	TRBV5-1	TRBJ1-6